This T cell receptor (beta chain) was identified in a study of neoadjuvant anti-PD-1 for oral cavity cancer. V lost 1 base, J lost 3 bases, and 13 bases lay in between. Germline V gene data show CDR1 as SGHAT and CDR2 as FQDESV (reference sequence). The CDR3 is made up of 15 amino acids. Study-wide findings and caveats: After neoadjuvant nivolumab, PBMC T cell clonality was significantly higher in non-responders than responders.

These oral cavity squamous cell carcinomas were HPV-negative and locally advanced. Blood cells were analyzed directly, without culture or expansion. PBMC libraries mostly used roughly 500 ng of input genomic DNA, with six replicates per sample. The data were produced by immunoSEQ multiplex PCR, yet TCRdb's version contains in-frame clones alone and is incomplete. Of fewer than 20,000 clones in the sample, approximately 68% were seen once. Points on this clone: Its antigen is not known.

The source of this sequence is a person aged 35-79 years with oral cavity squamous cell carcinoma. This chain connects TRBV11-1 to TRBJ2-7; D is uncertain. This specimen consisted of PBMCs, obtained before nivolumab (anti-PD-1) treatment. CDR3 DNA sequence: TGTGCCAGCAGCTTAGGCAGCCCAACAATCTACGAGCAGTACTTC. It encodes CASSLGSPTIYEQYF.